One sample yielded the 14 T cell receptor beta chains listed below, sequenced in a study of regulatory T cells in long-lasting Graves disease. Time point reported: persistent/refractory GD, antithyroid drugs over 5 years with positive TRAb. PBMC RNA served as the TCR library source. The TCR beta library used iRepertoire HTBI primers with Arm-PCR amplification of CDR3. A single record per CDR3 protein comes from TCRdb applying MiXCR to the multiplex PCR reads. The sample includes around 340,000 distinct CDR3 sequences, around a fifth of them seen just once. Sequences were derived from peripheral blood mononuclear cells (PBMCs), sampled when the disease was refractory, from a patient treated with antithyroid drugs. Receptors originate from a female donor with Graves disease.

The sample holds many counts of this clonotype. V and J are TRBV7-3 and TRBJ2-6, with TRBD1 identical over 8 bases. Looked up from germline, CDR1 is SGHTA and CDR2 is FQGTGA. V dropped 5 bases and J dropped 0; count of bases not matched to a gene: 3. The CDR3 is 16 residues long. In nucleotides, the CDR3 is TGTGCCAGCAGCCAAGGGACAGGCTCTGGGGCCAACGTCCTGACTTTC. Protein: CASSQGTGSGANVLTF.

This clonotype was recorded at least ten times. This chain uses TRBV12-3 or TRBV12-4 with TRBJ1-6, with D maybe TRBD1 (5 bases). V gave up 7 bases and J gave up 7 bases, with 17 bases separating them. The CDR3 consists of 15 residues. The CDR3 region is CASIAAGTENSPLHF. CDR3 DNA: TGTGCCAGCATCGCCGCCGGGACGGAGAATTCACCCCTCCACTTT.

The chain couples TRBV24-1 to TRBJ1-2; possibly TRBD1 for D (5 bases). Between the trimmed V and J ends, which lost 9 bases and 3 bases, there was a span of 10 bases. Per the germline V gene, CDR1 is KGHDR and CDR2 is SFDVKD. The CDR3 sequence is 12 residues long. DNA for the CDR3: TGTGCCACCGGAGGGGAAGACTATGGCTACACCTTC. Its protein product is CATGGEDYGYTF.

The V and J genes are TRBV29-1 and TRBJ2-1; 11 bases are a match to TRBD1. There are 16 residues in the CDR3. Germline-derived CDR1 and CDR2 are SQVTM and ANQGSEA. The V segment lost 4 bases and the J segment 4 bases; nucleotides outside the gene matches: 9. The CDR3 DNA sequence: TGCAGCGTTGGAGTCGGACAGGGGGCAAGGTACAATGAGCAGTTCTTC. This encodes CSVGVGQGARYNEQFF.

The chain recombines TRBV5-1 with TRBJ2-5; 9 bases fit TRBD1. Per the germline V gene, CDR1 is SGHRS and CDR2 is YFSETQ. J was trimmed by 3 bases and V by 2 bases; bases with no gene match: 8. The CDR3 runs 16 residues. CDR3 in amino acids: CASSFPRGQGEETQYF. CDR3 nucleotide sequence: TGCGCCAGCAGCTTTCCACGGGGACAGGGTGAAGAGACCCAGTACTTC.

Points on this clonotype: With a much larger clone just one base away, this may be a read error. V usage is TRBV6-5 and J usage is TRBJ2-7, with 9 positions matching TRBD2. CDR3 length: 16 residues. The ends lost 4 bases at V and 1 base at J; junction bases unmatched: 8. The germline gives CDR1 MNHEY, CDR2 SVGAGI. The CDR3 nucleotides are TGTGCCAGCAGTTCCAAAGAAAGCGGGGGGTCCTACGAGCAGTACTTC. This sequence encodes CASSSKESGGSYEQYF.

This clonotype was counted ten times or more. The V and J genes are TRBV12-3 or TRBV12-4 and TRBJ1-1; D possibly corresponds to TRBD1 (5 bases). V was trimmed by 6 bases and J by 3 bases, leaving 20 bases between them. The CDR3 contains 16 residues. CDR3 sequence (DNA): TGTGCCAGCAGCAACCTCCGGGGTGGGGGGGACACTGAAGCTTTCTTT. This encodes CASSNLRGGGDTEAFF.

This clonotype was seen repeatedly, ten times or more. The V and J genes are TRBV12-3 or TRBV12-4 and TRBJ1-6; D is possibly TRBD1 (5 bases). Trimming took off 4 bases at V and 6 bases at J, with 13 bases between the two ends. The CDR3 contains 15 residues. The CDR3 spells CASSWGVTLNSPLHF. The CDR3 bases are TGTGCCAGCAGTTGGGGGGTAACCCTTAATTCACCCCTCCACTTT.

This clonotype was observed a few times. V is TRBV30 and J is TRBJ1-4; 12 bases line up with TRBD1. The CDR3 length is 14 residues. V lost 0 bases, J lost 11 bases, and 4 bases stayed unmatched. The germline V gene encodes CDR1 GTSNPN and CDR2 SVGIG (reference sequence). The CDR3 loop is CAWSVGTGGEKLFF. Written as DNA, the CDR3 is TGTGCCTGGAGTGTGGGGACAGGGGGCGAGAAACTGTTTTTT. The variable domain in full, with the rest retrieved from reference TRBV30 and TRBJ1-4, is SQTIHQWPATLVQPVGSPLSLECTVEGTSNPNLYWYRQAAGRGLQLLFYSVGIGQISSEVPQNLSASRPQDRQFILSSKKLLLSDSGFYLCAWSVGTGGEKLFFGSGTQLSVL.

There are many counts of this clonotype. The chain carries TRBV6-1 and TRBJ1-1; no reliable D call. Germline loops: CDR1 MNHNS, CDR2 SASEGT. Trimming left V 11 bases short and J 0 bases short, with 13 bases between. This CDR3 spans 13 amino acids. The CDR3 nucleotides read TGTGCCGGTAACAGCAACATGAACACTGAAGCTTTCTTT. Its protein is CAGNSNMNTEAFF.

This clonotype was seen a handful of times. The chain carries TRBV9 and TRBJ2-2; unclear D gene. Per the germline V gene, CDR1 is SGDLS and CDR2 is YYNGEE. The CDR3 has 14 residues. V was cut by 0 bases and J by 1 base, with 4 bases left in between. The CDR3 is CASSVAGNTGELFF. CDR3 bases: TGTGCCAGCAGCGTAGCAGGGAACACCGGGGAGCTGTTTTTT.

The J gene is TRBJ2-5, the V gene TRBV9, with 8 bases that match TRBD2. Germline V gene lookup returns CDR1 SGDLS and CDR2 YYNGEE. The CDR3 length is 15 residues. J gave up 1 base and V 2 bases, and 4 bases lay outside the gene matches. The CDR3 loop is CASSVAGGAQETQYF. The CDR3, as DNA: TGTGCCAGCAGCGTGGCCGGGGGGGCCCAAGAGACCCAGTACTTC.

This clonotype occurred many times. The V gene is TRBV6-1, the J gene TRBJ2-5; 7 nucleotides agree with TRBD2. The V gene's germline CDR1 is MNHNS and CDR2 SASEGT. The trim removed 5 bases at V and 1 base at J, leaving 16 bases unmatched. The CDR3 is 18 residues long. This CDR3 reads CASSPGITSARGQETQYF. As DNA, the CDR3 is TGTGCCAGCAGTCCCGGAATCACTAGCGCAAGGGGCCAAGAGACCCAGTACTTC.

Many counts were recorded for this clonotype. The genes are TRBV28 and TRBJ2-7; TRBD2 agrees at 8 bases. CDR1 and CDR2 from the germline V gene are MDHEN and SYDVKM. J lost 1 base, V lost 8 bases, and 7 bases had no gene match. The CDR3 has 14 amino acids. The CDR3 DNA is TGTGCCAGCCTTAGCACTAGCGGATCCTACGAGCAGTACTTC. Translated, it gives CASLSTSGSYEQYF.